The sequence of this T cell receptor beta chain was determined in a study of CD8+CD57+ T cells in acquired aplastic anemia. Study-wide context: Quantities of DNA derived from sorted CD4+ and CD8+ cells averaged roughly 3.4 ug. Regarding the study as a whole: Patients versus controls showed no significant CD8+ Simpson's diversity difference.

The CDR3 is 13 residues long. With 11 bases clipped from V and 3 bases from J, the junction kept 8 bases outside the gene matches. Germline lookup yields CDR1 SEHNR and CDR2 FQNEAQ (reference sequence). With regard to this clonotype: Its antigen is as yet unknown.

The template used for profiling TCR beta VDJ and CDR3 was genomic DNA. Each CDR3 protein is one row after TCRdb ran MiXCR on the reads. Here the sample spans some 140,000 distinct CDR3 sequences, 41% being singletons. The gene calls are TRBV7-9 and TRBJ2-3; 7 bases map to TRBD2. The sequence came from a human donor in good health, serving as a control. Sequenced material: sorted CD4+, CD8+, or CD8+CD57+ T cells (not recorded which) from PBMCs. CDR3 loop: CAGLGEGTDTQYF. The CDR3, as DNA: TGTGCCGGATTGGGGGAGGGGACAGATACGCAGTATTTT.